These 2 T cell receptor beta chains were sequenced from one sample in a study of lymphopenia after photon versus proton radiotherapy. Libraries were prepared by immunoSEQ multiplex PCR; TCRdb keeps only in-frame clonotypes and omits some of them. The profile shows more than 60,000 clones, approximately 86% of them singletons. The source was peripheral blood, collected from a patient treated with photon-based radiotherapy. These receptors all stem from a man in his forties with gastric cancer.

This chain joins TRBV11-1 and TRBJ2-3; D possibly corresponds to TRBD1 (5 bases). Per the germline V gene, CDR1 is SGHAT and CDR2 is FQDESV (reference sequence). The CDR3 covers 15 residues. The V gene lost 5 bases and the J gene lost 0 bases, with 12 bases spanning the gap. CDR3 sequence reads: CASSLLTASTDTQYF. CDR3 nucleotides: TGTGCCAGCAGCCTTTTGACAGCCAGCACAGATACGCAGTATTTT.

This clone was observed a single time. This chain uses TRBV7-2 with TRBJ2-3; no reliable D call. Germline assignment: CDR1 SGHTA and CDR2 FQGNSA. The CDR3 has 12 amino acids. The V end lost 5 bases, the J end lost 6 bases, and 9 bases lay between the germline ends. The CDR3 DNA sequence: TGTGCCAGCAGCCTAGAGGTGGATACGCAGTATTTT. It codes for CASSLEVDTQYF.